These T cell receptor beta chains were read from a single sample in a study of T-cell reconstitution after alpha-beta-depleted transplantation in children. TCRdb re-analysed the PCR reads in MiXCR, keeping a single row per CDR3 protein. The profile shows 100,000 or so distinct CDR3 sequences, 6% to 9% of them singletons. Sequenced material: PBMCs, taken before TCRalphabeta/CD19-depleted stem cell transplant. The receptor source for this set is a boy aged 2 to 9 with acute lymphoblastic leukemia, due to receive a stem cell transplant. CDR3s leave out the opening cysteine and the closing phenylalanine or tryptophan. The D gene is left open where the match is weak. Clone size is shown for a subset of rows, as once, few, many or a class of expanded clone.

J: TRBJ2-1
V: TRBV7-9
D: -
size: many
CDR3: ASSLAVFYNEQF

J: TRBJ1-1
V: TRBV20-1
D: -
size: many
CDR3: SARGLRENTEAF

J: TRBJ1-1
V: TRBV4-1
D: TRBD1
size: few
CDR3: ASSLSLHPSGGAGTEAF

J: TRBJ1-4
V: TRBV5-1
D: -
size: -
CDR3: ASSLNRAANEKLF

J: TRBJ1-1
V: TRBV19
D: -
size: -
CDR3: ASSWGVRGDTEAF

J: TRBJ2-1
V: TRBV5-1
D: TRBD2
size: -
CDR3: ASAGARGGGADEQF

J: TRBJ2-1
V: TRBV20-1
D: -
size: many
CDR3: SARPGGHNEQF

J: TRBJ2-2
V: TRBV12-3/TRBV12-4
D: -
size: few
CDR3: ASSPIELGQRNTGELF

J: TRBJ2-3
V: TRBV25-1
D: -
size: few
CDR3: ASSPQEVSIPLERLSTDTQY

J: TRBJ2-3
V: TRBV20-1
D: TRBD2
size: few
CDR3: SARVLAGRTDTQY

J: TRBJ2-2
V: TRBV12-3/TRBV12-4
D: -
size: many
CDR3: ASSLSVANTGELF

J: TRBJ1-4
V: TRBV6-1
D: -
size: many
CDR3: ASRPQGTGYEKLF

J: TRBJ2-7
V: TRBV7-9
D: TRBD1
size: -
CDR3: ASTLEVTGFTYEQY

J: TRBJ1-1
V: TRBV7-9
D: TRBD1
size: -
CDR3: ASSLGQGMNTEAF

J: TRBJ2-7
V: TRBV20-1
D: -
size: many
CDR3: SAGWTSYEQY

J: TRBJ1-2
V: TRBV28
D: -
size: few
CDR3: ASSTTGYGYGYT

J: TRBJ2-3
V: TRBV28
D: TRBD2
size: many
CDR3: ASKLAGTYTDTQY

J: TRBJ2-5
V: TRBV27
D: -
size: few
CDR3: ASSPLDSGAREQETQY

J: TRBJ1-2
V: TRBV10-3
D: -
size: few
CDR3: AISEVCCYGYT

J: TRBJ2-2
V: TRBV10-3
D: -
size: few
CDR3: ALLRQEGSYSTGELF

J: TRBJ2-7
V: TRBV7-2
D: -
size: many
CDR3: ASSLEQFNYEQY

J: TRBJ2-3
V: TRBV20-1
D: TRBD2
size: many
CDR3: SAHRLAGDGGLSTDTQY

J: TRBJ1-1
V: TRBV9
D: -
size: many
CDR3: ASSVGSHTEAF

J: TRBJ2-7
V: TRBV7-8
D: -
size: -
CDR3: ASSSPGREQY

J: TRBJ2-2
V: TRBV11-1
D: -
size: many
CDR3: ASSPGVGTGELF

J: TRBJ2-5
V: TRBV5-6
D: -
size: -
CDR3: ASSLPPLREETQY

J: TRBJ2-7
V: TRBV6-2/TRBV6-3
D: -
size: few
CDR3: ASSLVSSRAYEQY

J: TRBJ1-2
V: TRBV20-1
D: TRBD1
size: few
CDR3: SATPEGQKYT

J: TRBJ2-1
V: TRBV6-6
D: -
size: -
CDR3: ASSSTRVNEQF

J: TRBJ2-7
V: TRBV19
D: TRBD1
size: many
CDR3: ASSIQFSDRFSYEQY

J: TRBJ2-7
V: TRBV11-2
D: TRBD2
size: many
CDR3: ASSFSGGAQY

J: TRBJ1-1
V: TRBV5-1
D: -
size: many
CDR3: ASKPIQLGNTEAF

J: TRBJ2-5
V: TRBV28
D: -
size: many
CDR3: ASTKPGTGETQY

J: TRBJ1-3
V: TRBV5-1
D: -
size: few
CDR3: ASSLSPAQSSGNTIY

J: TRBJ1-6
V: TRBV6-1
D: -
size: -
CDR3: ASTCVTTQAYNSPLH

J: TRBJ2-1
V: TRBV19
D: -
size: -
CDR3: ASRLYNEQF

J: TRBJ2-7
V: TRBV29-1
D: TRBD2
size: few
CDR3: SVALGRAEQY

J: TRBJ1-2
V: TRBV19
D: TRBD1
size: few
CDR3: ASRTLQGAGGYGYT

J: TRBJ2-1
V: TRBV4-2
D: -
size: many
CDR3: ASSPPWEF

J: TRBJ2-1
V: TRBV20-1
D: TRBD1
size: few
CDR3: SWVGQGFHEQF

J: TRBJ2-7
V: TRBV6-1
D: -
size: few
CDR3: ASSSHWQY

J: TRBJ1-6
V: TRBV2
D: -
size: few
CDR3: ASRRSQGSDSPLH

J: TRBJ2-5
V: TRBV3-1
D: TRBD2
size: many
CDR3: ASSLAGGEQETQY

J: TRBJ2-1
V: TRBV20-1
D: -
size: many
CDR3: SAREGGLEVNEQF

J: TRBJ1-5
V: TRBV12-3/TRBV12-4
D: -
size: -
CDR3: ATSFGESNQPQH

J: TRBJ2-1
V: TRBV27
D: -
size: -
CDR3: ASSAYGERGSYNEQF

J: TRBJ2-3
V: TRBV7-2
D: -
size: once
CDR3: ASSLVPSSADTQY

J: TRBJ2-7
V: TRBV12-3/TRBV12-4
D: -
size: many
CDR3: ASRRESEQY

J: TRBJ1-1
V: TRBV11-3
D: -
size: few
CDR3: ASRIGGDTDTEAF

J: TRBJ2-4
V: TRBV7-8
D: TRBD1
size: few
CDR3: ASSGRVGTGALWENIQY

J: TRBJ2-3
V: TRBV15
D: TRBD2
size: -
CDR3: ATSRDGLAGGTDTQY